Given below is one T cell receptor (beta chain) in context. This sample was included in a study of blood T cells in healthy people across ages. With a J-beta primer mix and a sample-barcoded 5' primer, a second PCR ran about 6 to 11 cycles. Each cDNA molecule received a tag from a template-switch adaptor that had 12 random nucleotides. TCRdb recomputed calls from the 5' RACE reads with MiXCR, one row per CDR3 protein. Of more than 500,000 distinct CDR3 sequences in the sample, about 25% are singletons; the top ten hold 3.6%. J gave up 11 bases and V 0 bases, and 3 bases lay outside the gene matches. CDR3 length equals 11 residues. In germline, CDR1 is DFQATT, CDR2 SNEGSKA (reference sequence). The same data also contributed to another study, on T cells of mothers and their children. That report adds: M1S, a second-PCR primer, added sample barcodes and 2-4 random nucleotides.

Material for sequencing was blood. The chain couples TRBV20-1 to TRBJ2-7, with TRBD1 identical over 8 bases. This clonotype was obtained from a boy aged 2-15 years in good health. CDR3 residues: CSARDRGREYF. In nucleotides, the CDR3 is TGCAGTGCTAGAGACAGGGGGCGCGAGTACTTC.